The present TCR beta chain was sequenced within a study of tissue T cells after allogeneic stem cell transplantation. Autopsy tissues included GI tract, liver, skin and lymphoid organs. Germline values: CDR1 SGHTS, CDR2 YDEGEE. Between the trimmed V and J ends, which lost 7 bases and 0 bases, there was a span of 12 bases. The CDR3 extends over 14 amino acids. Measured with immunoSEQ multiplex PCR; TCRdb has only the in-frame clones, and not every one. Here the sample spans some 7,000 clones, less than 60% being singletons. The study's findings and limits: Alloreactivity or antigen specificity of tissue TCRs was not determined; some clones might be host cells.

With regard to this clone: Its antigen is unidentified.

The sequence came from a female donor aged 60 or older with lung cancer. The rearrangement links TRBV5-8 to TRBJ2-3, with unresolved D. The material sequenced was duodenum tissue, taken at autopsy. The CDR3 spells CASRLEQSTDTQYF. In DNA form, the CDR3 reads TGTGCCAGCCGTCTTGAGCAAAGCACAGATACGCAGTATTTT.